These 27 T cell receptor beta chains were all obtained from the same sample, sequenced in a study of beta chain features in type 1 diabetes. The authors reverse transcribed all of the isolated RNA, so sequencing captured expressed TCRB transcripts. TCRdb's copy holds only in-frame clones and misses some; the assay was immunoSEQ multiplex PCR. The sample lists roughly 290,000 clones, approximately 8% occurring once. The sample comprised central memory CD4+ T cells from blood. All receptors derive from a woman under 30 in good health.

V gene TRBV10-3 combines with J gene TRBJ2-3; D is possibly TRBD2 (6 bases). The V end lost 3 bases, the J end lost 6 bases, and 19 bases lay between the germline ends. This CDR3 has 16 amino acids. The germline V gene encodes CDR1 ENHRY and CDR2 SYGVKD. Here the CDR3 reads CAISDNGAGSRDTQYF. The DNA for the CDR3 is TGTGCCATCAGTGACAACGGGGCGGGGTCGCGGGATACGCAGTATTTT.

The chain combines TRBV18 with TRBJ2-2, with 7 bases matching TRBD1. This CDR3 spans 16 amino acids. With V trimmed by 3 bases and J by 3 bases, 7 bases remained unmatched. Germline V gene sequence: CDR1 KGHSH, CDR2 LQKENI. The CDR3 protein is CASSPMLTGYTGELFF. In nucleotides, the CDR3 is TGTGCCAGCTCACCTATGTTGACAGGGTACACCGGGGAGCTGTTTTTT.

The chain links TRBV9 to TRBJ1-1; D remains ambiguous. The CDR3 contains 15 residues. Germline CDR1 reads SGDLS; CDR2 reads YYNGEE. Trimming stripped 0 bases from V and 3 bases from J, with 12 bases between. The CDR3 DNA sequence: TGTGCCAGCAGCGTAGGAGCTAGGAAGGACACTGAAGCTTTCTTT. It encodes CASSVGARKDTEAFF.

This clone has more than one count but fewer than ten. The V gene is TRBV5-4, the J gene TRBJ1-6, with 9 bases lining up with TRBD1. The CDR3 loop spans 14 amino acids. V lost 3 bases to trimming and J lost 7 bases; unmatched junction nucleotides: 2. Germline V gives CDR1 SGHNT, CDR2 YYREEE (reference sequence). CDR3 loop: CASSWDRENSPLHF. DNA for the CDR3: TGTGCCAGCAGCTGGGACAGGGAAAATTCACCCCTCCACTTT.

The chain carries TRBV27 and TRBJ1-5, with D possibly being TRBD1 (6 bases). The CDR3 runs 14 residues. Germline lookup yields CDR1 MNHEY and CDR2 SMNVEV (reference sequence). The ends were cut back, 6 bases at V and 3 bases at J, with 12 bases in the middle. The CDR3 loop reads CASSPRGNNQPQHF. The DNA for the CDR3 is TGTGCCAGCAGCCCGAGGGGGAACAATCAGCCCCAGCATTTT.

This chain uses TRBV27 with TRBJ1-4; TRBD1 might be the D (5 bases). This CDR3 contains 12 residues. Germline lookup yields CDR1 MNHEY and CDR2 SMNVEV (reference sequence). V lost 6 bases to trimming and J lost 3 bases, with 5 bases between them. CDR3 sequence (DNA): TGTGCCAGCAGGGGGGCTAATGAAAAACTGTTTTTT. Its protein product is CASRGANEKLFF.

This clone has only a few counts. This chain connects TRBV2 to TRBJ2-1; TRBD2 agrees at 9 bases. The germline V gene has CDR1 SNHLY and CDR2 FYNNEI. J gave up 6 bases and V 6 bases, and 6 bases lay outside the gene matches. The CDR3 totals 14 residues. The chain's CDR3 is CASRRAGGPNEQFF. The CDR3 region has the DNA TGTGCCAGCAGACGGGCGGGGGGGCCCAATGAGCAGTTCTTC. Together with reference TRBV2 and TRBJ2-1, the CDR3 gives the full variable domain: EPEVTQTPSHQVTQMGQEVILRCVPISNHLYFYWYRQILGQKVEFLVSFYNNEISEKSEIFDDQFSVERPDGSNFTLKIRSTKLEDSAMYFCASRRAGGPNEQFFGPGTRLTVL.

The chain recombines TRBV6-1 with TRBJ2-5; no clear D. V gave up 4 bases and J gave up 2 bases, with 8 bases separating them. The CDR3 is made up of 13 amino acids. Germline CDR1 MNHNS, CDR2 SASEGT. The CDR3 is CASSVIRQETQYF. The CDR3 DNA follows: TGTGCCAGCAGTGTCATCCGACAAGAGACCCAGTACTTC.

V is TRBV4-3 and J is TRBJ1-1; TRBD1 might be the D (6 bases). This CDR3 contains 14 residues. CDR1 and CDR2 from the germline V gene are LGHNA and YSLEER. The germline V and J ends were trimmed by 2 bases and 3 bases, with 10 bases remaining between them. The CDR3 sequence: CASSQTDRYTEAFF. The CDR3 DNA reads as TGCGCCAGCAGCCAAACCGACAGGTACACTGAAGCTTTCTTT.

The J gene is TRBJ2-2, the V gene TRBV11-3; D ambiguous. This CDR3 region has 13 residues. From germline, CDR1 is SGHNT and CDR2 YENEEA. The V gene lost 1 base and the J gene lost 6 bases, with 6 bases spanning the gap. This chain's CDR3 is CASSLGGSGELFF. The CDR3 DNA follows: TGTGCCAGCAGCTTAGGAGGCTCCGGGGAGCTGTTTTTT.

The chain links TRBV7-2 to TRBJ2-1; TRBD2 agrees at 8 bases. The CDR3 has 14 residues. The V gene's germline CDR1 is SGHTA and CDR2 FQGNSA. The junction had 4 bases not matched to a gene; V was cut back by 4 bases and J by 5 bases. The CDR3 bases are TGTGCCAGCAGCTACCTAGCGGGCAACAATGAGCAGTTCTTC. It translates to CASSYLAGNNEQFF. The variable domain in full, with the rest retrieved from reference TRBV7-2 and TRBJ2-1, is GAGVSQSPSNKVTEKGKDVELRCDPISGHTALYWYRQSLGQGLEFLIYFQGNSAPDKSGLPSDRFSAERTGGSVSTLTIQRTQQEDSAVYLCASSYLAGNNEQFFGPGTRLTVL.

The CDR3 bases are TGTGCCATCAGTGACGAGAGGGAGGGGACTGAAGCTTTCTTT. Translating gives CAISDEREGTEAFF. V and J are TRBV10-3 and TRBJ1-1, with D possibly TRBD1 on 5 matching bases. The V end was cut by 3 bases, the J end by 5 bases, with 13 bases between. The germline gives CDR1 ENHRY, CDR2 SYGVKD. The CDR3 runs 14 residues.

This clone showed up many times. The chain carries TRBV19 and TRBJ2-2; 7 positions match TRBD1. Germline trimming cut 7 bases from V and 0 bases from J; bases unmatched to any gene: 5. The CDR3 spans 15 residues. Germline V gene lookup returns CDR1 LNHDA and CDR2 SQIVND (reference sequence). The CDR3 sequence is CASTGDRPNTGELFF. The CDR3 bases are TGTGCCAGTACCGGGGACAGACCGAACACCGGGGAGCTGTTTTTT.

The rearrangement joins TRBV7-8 to TRBJ2-1, with a tentative D call TRBD1 (5 bases). Trimming took off 2 bases at V and 8 bases at J, with 19 bases between the two ends. The CDR3 loop spans 16 amino acids. Germline lookup yields CDR1 SGHVS and CDR2 FQNEAQ. The CDR3 sequence: CASSLRQGPFLHEQFF. As DNA, the CDR3 is TGTGCCAGCAGCTTAAGGCAGGGTCCCTTTCTACATGAGCAGTTCTTC.

In this sample, this clone turned up once. The rearrangement joins TRBV6-1 to TRBJ2-1; the match to TRBD1 covers 10 bases. V lost 7 bases and J lost 9; bases outside the gene matches: 12. This CDR3 comprises 15 residues. The germline V gene has CDR1 MNHNS and CDR2 SASEGT. The CDR3 protein is CASKPGQGLRVEQFF. The CDR3 DNA reads TGTGCCAGCAAACCGGGACAGGGGCTCCGAGTTGAGCAGTTCTTC.

CDR3 nucleotides: TGTGCCAGCAGTACTCGTCCTTTCGATACGCAGTATTTT. Its translation is CASSTRPFDTQYF. This rearrangement joins TRBV2 to TRBJ2-3; D is uncertain. Looked up from germline, CDR1 is SNHLY and CDR2 is FYNNEI. V dropped 5 bases and J dropped 6 bases, with 12 bases sitting between them. CDR3 length: 13 residues.

This rearrangement joins TRBV6-5 to TRBJ1-1; D possibly corresponds to TRBD1 (6 bases). Trimming left V 4 bases short and J 11 bases short, with 17 bases between. There are 13 residues in the CDR3. Germline V lookup: CDR1 MNHEY, CDR2 SVGAGI. The CDR3 loop reads CASSSSQGRGAFF. The CDR3 DNA sequence: TGTGCCAGCAGTTCTAGTCAGGGGAGGGGTGCTTTCTTT.

This clone was seen a handful of times. V is TRBV18 and J is TRBJ1-2; D ambiguous. CDR1 and CDR2 from the germline V gene are KGHSH and LQKENI. The CDR3 is 14 residues long. Trimming cost V 3 bases and J 4 bases, with 12 bases left between them. CDR3: CASSPVDPLYGYTF. Written as DNA, the CDR3 is TGTGCCAGCTCACCCGTAGATCCTCTCTATGGCTACACCTTC.

The sample holds a few counts of this clone. The chain is built from TRBV30 and TRBJ1-2; the match to TRBD1 covers 8 bases. J was trimmed by 6 bases and V by 3 bases; bases with no gene match: 9. The CDR3 runs 14 residues. Germline loops: CDR1 GTSNPN, CDR2 SVGIG (reference sequence). The CDR3 here is CAWRGQGALNGYTF. The CDR3 DNA reads as TGTGCCTGGAGGGGCCAGGGGGCGCTTAATGGCTACACCTTC.

The chain recombines TRBV7-8 with TRBJ1-4; 9 bases line up with TRBD1. Trimming at V came to 5 bases and at J to 4 bases, leaving 8 bases not matched to a gene. The CDR3 covers 16 residues. The germline V gene encodes CDR1 SGHVS and CDR2 FQNEAQ. The CDR3 loop is CASSPRTDRGNEKLFF. In DNA form, the CDR3 reads TGTGCCAGCAGCCCGCGTACGGACAGGGGTAATGAAAAACTGTTTTTT.

This sequence joins TRBV4-3 and TRBJ2-7, with a tentative D call TRBD2 (7 bases). The CDR3 consists of 15 residues. Germline CDR1 is LGHNA and CDR2 is YSLEER. V lost 2 bases, J lost 2 bases, and 13 bases lay in between. The CDR3 sequence is CASSQMAGDTYEQYV. CDR3 coding DNA: TGCGCCAGCAGCCAAATGGCGGGGGACACCTACGAGCAGTACGTC.

In this sample, this clone turned up many times. The V call is TRBV5-4, the J call TRBJ1-4, with D tentatively TRBD1 (5 bases). The CDR3 has 14 residues. V was cut by 0 bases and J by 11 bases, with 14 bases left in between. Germline CDR1 SGHNT, CDR2 YYREEE (reference sequence). This CDR3 reads CASSLDGREMKLFF. The CDR3 DNA reads TGTGCCAGCAGCTTGGATGGCAGGGAAATGAAACTGTTTTTT. The complete variable domain, with remaining parts taken from reference TRBV5-4 and TRBJ1-4, reads ETGVTQSPTHLIKTRGQQVTLRCSSQSGHNTVSWYQQALGQGPQFIFQYYREEENGRGNFPPRFSGLQFPNYSSELNVNALELDDSALYLCASSLDGREMKLFFGSGTQLSVL.

This chain joins TRBV5-1 and TRBJ2-5; 8 bases fit TRBD2. The CDR3 has 14 residues. Germline CDR1 is SGHRS and CDR2 is YFSETQ. Trimming removed 4 bases from V and 4 bases from J; junction bases left unmatched: 6. The CDR3 nucleotides are TGCGCCAGCAGCCGGACTACTAGCGGAGAGACCCAGTACTTC. Its translation is CASSRTTSGETQYF. Combining the CDR3 with reference TRBV5-1 and TRBJ2-5 gives the whole variable domain KAGVTQTPRYLIKTRGQQVTLSCSPISGHRSVSWYQQTPGQGLQFLFEYFSETQRNKGNFPGRFSGRQFSNSRSEMNVSTLELGDSALYLCASSRTTSGETQYFGPGTRLLVL.

The rearrangement links TRBV7-3 to TRBJ2-7; 7 nucleotides line up with TRBD1. Trimming took 5 bases from V and 3 from J; bases not matched to a gene: 4. The CDR3 length is 13 residues. The germline V gene has CDR1 SGHTA and CDR2 FQGTGA. CDR3 sequence (DNA): TGTGCCAGCAGCCTGGGACAGCGCTACGAGCAGTACTTC. The encoded protein is CASSLGQRYEQYF. The complete variable domain, with remaining parts taken from reference TRBV7-3 and TRBJ2-7, reads GAGVSQTPSNKVTEKGKYVELRCDPISGHTALYWYRQSLGQGPEFLIYFQGTGAADDSGLPNDRFFAVRPEGSVSTLKIQRTERGDSAVYLCASSLGQRYEQYFGPGTRLTVT.

The J gene is TRBJ1-4, the V gene TRBV5-1, with D maybe TRBD1 (5 bases). The V gene lost 0 bases and the J gene lost 7 bases, with 13 bases spanning the gap. CDR3 length: 15 residues. Per the germline V gene, CDR1 is SGHRS and CDR2 is YFSETQ. The CDR3 region is CASSLDGTRGEKLFF. DNA for the CDR3: TGCGCCAGCAGCTTGGACGGGACTCGTGGTGAAAAACTGTTTTTT.

J is TRBJ1-4 and V is TRBV19; D may be TRBD1 (5 bases). The CDR3 loop spans 13 amino acids. With 6 bases removed from V and 6 bases from J, the gap between germline ends came to 11 bases. The germline V gene encodes CDR1 LNHDA and CDR2 SQIVND (reference sequence). CDR3 region: CASRGRDYEKLFF. The CDR3, as DNA: TGTGCCAGTAGGGGCAGGGATTATGAAAAACTGTTTTTT.

The V call is TRBV30, the J call TRBJ2-7; the D call may be TRBD1 or TRBD2 (5 bases each). From germline, CDR1 is GTSNPN and CDR2 SVGIG (reference sequence). CDR3 length: 17 amino acids. V was pared by 4 bases and J by 2 bases, with 24 bases between. The CDR3 region has the DNA TGTGCCTGGACCCCAGGGTTGGAGACTAAGATCACCTACGAGCAGTACGTC. Protein sequence: CAWTPGLETKITYEQYV.